Listed here are 3 T cell receptor beta chains from one sample, sequenced in a study of cytomegalovirus exposure and HLA in healthy donors. Amplification used 60 Vbeta primers and 13 Jbeta primers. Sequenced by immunoSEQ multiplex PCR; TCRdb stores in-frame clones only, minus some. This table has 100,000 to 150,000 clones, 60% to 80% appearing once. The sequencing input was PBMCs. Receptors originate from a man aged 25-45 years in good health and CMV-seronegative.

This chain joins TRBV30 and TRBJ1-2, with a weak D call TRBD1 (6 bases). Per germline, CDR1 GTSNPN and CDR2 SVGIG (reference sequence). The CDR3 has 14 residues. V lost 3 bases to trimming and J lost 2 bases, with 13 bases between them. Here the CDR3 reads CAWRAFTGNYGYTF. As DNA, the CDR3 is TGTGCCTGGAGGGCCTTTACAGGGAACTATGGCTACACCTTC.

This chain joins TRBV11-2 and TRBJ2-7; 8 bases are a match to TRBD2. The CDR3 loop spans 14 amino acids. Germline assignment: CDR1 SGHAT and CDR2 FQNNGV. With 4 bases clipped from V and 3 bases from J, the junction kept 5 bases outside the gene matches. The CDR3 sequence is CASSSSGGVYEQYF. DNA of the CDR3: TGTGCCAGCAGCTCCAGCGGGGGAGTCTACGAGCAGTACTTC.

The J gene is TRBJ1-5, the V gene TRBV6-4; D unresolved. Germline CDR1 is MRHNA and CDR2 is SNTAGT. The CDR3 totals 13 residues. V was shortened by 5 bases and J by 7 bases, with 12 bases between the two germline ends. CDR3 nucleotide sequence: TGTGCCAGCAGTAAGACCGGGTCCCAGCCCCAGCATTTT. Its translation is CASSKTGSQPQHF.